Listed below are T cell receptor beta chains from one sample, sequenced in a study of blood T cells in healthy people across ages. TCRdb redid the calling of the 5' RACE reads with MiXCR, one entry per CDR3 protein. Found here are 750,000 to 950,000 distinct CDR3 sequences, roughly 26% of them singletons; the top ten hold under 3%. This sample also appeared in a second study, on T cells of mothers and their children.

Sequencing used blood. All receptors derive from a boy younger than 18 in good health. Each CDR3 is given with its conserved first and last residue. The D gene is left open where the match is weak. Rows may omit the clone size; those that give it use once, few, many or a size class.

j_call clone_size v_call d_call cdr3_nt cdr3_aa
TRBJ2-1 - TRBV7-2 TRBD2 TGTGCCAGCAGCCTTAGACTAGCGGGAGTGGCGAATGAGCAGTTCTTC CASSLRLAGVANEQFF
TRBJ2-4 few TRBV4-1 - TGCGCCAGCAGCCACTCAGTGGGGGTAGCCAAAAACATTCAGTACTTC CASSHSVGVAKNIQYF
TRBJ1-4 - TRBV20-1 - TGCAGTGCTAGAAAGCAGGGGACTAATGAAAAACTGTTTTTT CSARKQGTNEKLFF
TRBJ1-1 few TRBV5-1 - TGCGCCAGCAGACCGACGGGCAGCAACACTGAAGCTTTCTTT CASRPTGSNTEAFF
TRBJ2-7 few TRBV28 - TGTGCCTGTAGATGGTCGTACGAGCAGTACTTC CACRWSYEQYF
TRBJ2-5 - TRBV9 TRBD1 TGTGCCAGCAGCACGTCAGGGGGCCAAGGAGCCCAGTACTTC CASSTSGGQGAQYF
TRBJ1-6 - TRBV10-3 TRBD1 TGTGCCATCAGGACAGGGAGCTATAATTCACCCCTCCACTTT CAIRTGSYNSPLHF
TRBJ2-2 few TRBV27 - TGTGCCAGCAGTTACAGGGATAGGACCGGGGAGCTGTTTTTT CASSYRDRTGELFF
TRBJ1-1 - TRBV29-1 - TGCAGCGTTTACGGGGCCCTGAACACTGAAGCTTTCTTT CSVYGALNTEAFF
TRBJ1-5 - TRBV28 TRBD1 TGTGCCAGCAGTTTAGAGGGGGCTCCAAGCAGTCAGCCCCAGCATTTT CASSLEGAPSSQPQHF
TRBJ2-5 - TRBV5-1 - TGCGCCAGCAGCTTCGGGGGGGACAGGGCAGGCGTCGAGACCCAGTACTTC CASSFGGDRAGVETQYF
TRBJ1-5 few TRBV3-1 - TGTGCCAGCAGCCAAGGGACAGCCCCAAATCAGCCCCAGCATTTT CASSQGTAPNQPQHF
TRBJ2-1 few TRBV9 - TGTGCCAGCAGCGTAGCTTCCAGGCCCAGGGAGCAGTTCTTC CASSVASRPREQFF
TRBJ2-7 many TRBV10-3 TRBD1 TGTGCCATCAGTACCCAGGGACAGGGGGGCTACGAGCAGTACTTC CAISTQGQGGYEQYF
TRBJ1-2 few TRBV19 - TGTGCCAGTAGTATCCGCAGGGTCCTCTTCGGTGGCTACACCTTC CASSIRRVLFGGYTF
TRBJ1-1 - TRBV6-2/TRBV6-3 TRBD1 TGTGCCAGCAGAAAAGACAGGGGGATGAACACTGAAGCTTTCTTT CASRKDRGMNTEAFF